The rows below give T cell receptor beta chains drawn from one sample of a study of CD8 T cells in ankylosing spondylitis. Using its own MiXCR run on the 5' RACE reads, TCRdb lists one record per CDR3 protein. Among roughly 200,000 distinct CDR3 sequences listed, 9.5% to 15% were seen once. Sequenced: blood, either unsorted or a sorted T cell fraction (not recorded which). Receptor source: a male donor with ankylosing spondylitis or in good health (not recorded which). Each CDR3 is given with its conserved first and last residue. The D gene is left open where the match is weak. The size entry is marked missing in some rows and otherwise reads once, few, many or a size class.

abundance: few; v_gene: TRBV6-5; j_gene: TRBJ2-6; d_gene: NA; CDR3aa: CASSYPSSEVSGANVLTF; CDR3nt: TGTGCCAGCAGTTACCCATCTTCGGAGGTCTCTGGGGCCAACGTCCTGACTTTC
abundance: few; v_gene: TRBV3-1; j_gene: TRBJ1-2; d_gene: NA; CDR3aa: CASSQDLFGEVNYGYTF; CDR3nt: TGTGCCAGCAGCCAAGATTTATTCGGTGAGGTTAACTATGGCTACACCTTC
abundance: NA; v_gene: TRBV2; j_gene: TRBJ2-7; d_gene: TRBD2; CDR3aa: CASSDSSGRAVLEYF; CDR3nt: TGTGCCAGCAGTGACAGTAGCGGGAGGGCCGTCCTTGAGTACTTC
abundance: few; v_gene: TRBV7-9; j_gene: TRBJ2-5; d_gene: TRBD2; CDR3aa: CASSPPGGDQETQYF; CDR3nt: TGTGCCAGCAGCCCCCCCGGGGGGGACCAAGAGACCCAGTACTTC
abundance: NA; v_gene: TRBV4-2; j_gene: TRBJ2-3; d_gene: TRBD2; CDR3aa: CASSQSLAGGTDTQYF; CDR3nt: TGTGCCAGCAGCCAATCACTAGCGGGGGGGACAGATACGCAGTATTTT
abundance: NA; v_gene: TRBV7-9; j_gene: TRBJ2-7; d_gene: NA; CDR3aa: CASSSEFSSYEQYF; CDR3nt: TGTGCCAGCAGCTCAGAGTTCAGCTCCTACGAGCAGTACTTC
abundance: NA; v_gene: TRBV29-1; j_gene: TRBJ2-1; d_gene: NA; CDR3aa: CSVNSAEVGLYNEQFF; CDR3nt: TGCAGCGTTAACAGCGCCGAGGTGGGGCTCTACAATGAGCAGTTCTTC
abundance: NA; v_gene: TRBV20-1; j_gene: TRBJ2-5; d_gene: TRBD2; CDR3aa: CSARGTSGRETQYF; CDR3nt: TGCAGTGCTAGAGGGACTAGCGGGAGAGAGACCCAGTACTTC
abundance: NA; v_gene: TRBV5-1; j_gene: TRBJ2-5; d_gene: TRBD2; CDR3aa: CASSSGTSGEETQYF; CDR3nt: TGCGCCAGCAGCTCAGGGACTAGCGGGGAAGAGACCCAGTACTTC
abundance: NA; v_gene: TRBV27; j_gene: TRBJ2-7; d_gene: TRBD1; CDR3aa: CASANGDRGFGEQYF; CDR3nt: TGTGCCAGCGCCAATGGAGACAGGGGATTTGGGGAGCAGTACTTC
abundance: NA; v_gene: TRBV5-6; j_gene: TRBJ1-1; d_gene: NA; CDR3aa: CASSLPGRSTEAFF; CDR3nt: TGTGCCAGCAGCTTGCCAGGTCGGAGCACTGAAGCTTTCTTT
abundance: few; v_gene: TRBV27; j_gene: TRBJ2-1; d_gene: TRBD2; CDR3aa: CASSLGSAGGPNNEQFF; CDR3nt: TGTGCCAGCAGTTTGGGTTCGGCGGGAGGGCCAAACAATGAGCAGTTCTTC
abundance: NA; v_gene: TRBV5-4; j_gene: TRBJ2-3; d_gene: NA; CDR3aa: CASSGGTGRRTSTDTQYF; CDR3nt: TGTGCCAGCAGCGGGGGGACTGGGCGGCGCACTAGCACAGATACGCAGTATTTT
abundance: NA; v_gene: TRBV10-3; j_gene: TRBJ2-5; d_gene: NA; CDR3aa: CAISESGSRETQYF; CDR3nt: TGTGCCATCAGTGAGTCAGGGTCTAGGGAGACCCAGTACTTC
abundance: many; v_gene: TRBV7-9; j_gene: TRBJ1-1; d_gene: TRBD1; CDR3aa: CASSSAGTAEAFF; CDR3nt: TGTGCCAGCAGCTCAGCCGGGACAGCTGAAGCTTTCTTT
abundance: many; v_gene: TRBV12-3/TRBV12-4; j_gene: TRBJ2-1; d_gene: TRBD1; CDR3aa: CASSQQGNEQFF; CDR3nt: TGTGCCAGCAGTCAACAGGGGAATGAGCAGTTCTTC
abundance: NA; v_gene: TRBV10-1; j_gene: TRBJ2-1; d_gene: NA; CDR3aa: CASSAGPSSYNEQFF; CDR3nt: TGCGCCAGCAGTGCGGGGCCAAGCTCCTACAATGAGCAGTTCTTC
abundance: NA; v_gene: TRBV9; j_gene: TRBJ2-2; d_gene: NA; CDR3aa: CASSDGRVSGELFF; CDR3nt: TGTGCCAGCAGCGATGGTAGGGTCAGCGGGGAGCTGTTTTTT
abundance: NA; v_gene: TRBV6-5; j_gene: TRBJ1-3; d_gene: NA; CDR3aa: CASSYPRGGGNTIYF; CDR3nt: TGTGCCAGCAGTTACCCGAGAGGGGGTGGAAACACCATATATTTT
abundance: NA; v_gene: TRBV14; j_gene: TRBJ2-1; d_gene: NA; CDR3aa: CASSLQSSPNEQFF; CDR3nt: TGTGCCAGCAGCCTCCAAAGCTCACCCAATGAGCAGTTCTTC
abundance: NA; v_gene: TRBV6-4; j_gene: TRBJ2-1; d_gene: NA; CDR3aa: CASSATIFLADGGNEQFF; CDR3nt: TGTGCCAGCAGCGCGACCATCTTCCTAGCCGATGGGGGTAATGAGCAGTTCTTC
abundance: few; v_gene: TRBV7-9; j_gene: TRBJ2-1; d_gene: NA; CDR3aa: CASSLLLGRYNEQFF; CDR3nt: TGTGCCAGCAGCCTTCTCCTCGGGCGATACAATGAGCAGTTCTTC
abundance: many; v_gene: TRBV5-1; j_gene: TRBJ1-1; d_gene: NA; CDR3aa: CASSRRRGDTEAFF; CDR3nt: TGCGCCAGCAGCCGGCGTAGGGGGGACACTGAAGCTTTCTTT
abundance: NA; v_gene: TRBV7-9; j_gene: TRBJ2-7; d_gene: NA; CDR3aa: CASSLSMTIYEQYF; CDR3nt: TGTGCCAGCAGCTTAAGCATGACCATCTACGAGCAGTACTTC
abundance: NA; v_gene: TRBV6-1; j_gene: TRBJ1-4; d_gene: NA; CDR3aa: CASSGRGTNEKLFF; CDR3nt: TGTGCCAGCAGCGGACGGGGGACAAATGAAAAACTGTTTTTT
abundance: few; v_gene: TRBV4-1; j_gene: TRBJ2-2; d_gene: TRBD2; CDR3aa: CASSQETSGAVTGELFF; CDR3nt: TGCGCCAGCAGCCAAGAAACAAGCGGGGCCGTCACCGGGGAGCTGTTTTTT
abundance: medium-sized; v_gene: TRBV10-1; j_gene: TRBJ2-7; d_gene: NA; CDR3aa: CASSESSSYEQYF; CDR3nt: TGCGCCAGCAGTGAGTCGAGCTCCTACGAGCAGTACTTC
abundance: few; v_gene: TRBV6-1; j_gene: TRBJ1-1; d_gene: NA; CDR3aa: CASSRDQGGNTEAFF; CDR3nt: TGTGCCAGCAGCCGAGATCAGGGTGGGAACACTGAAGCTTTCTTT
abundance: NA; v_gene: TRBV12-3/TRBV12-4; j_gene: TRBJ2-1; d_gene: NA; CDR3aa: CASTFWDNEQFF; CDR3nt: TGTGCCAGCACTTTTTGGGACAATGAGCAGTTCTTC
abundance: few; v_gene: TRBV29-1; j_gene: TRBJ2-1; d_gene: NA; CDR3aa: CSVESGQQQHNEQFF; CDR3nt: TGCAGCGTTGAGTCAGGACAGCAGCAACACAATGAGCAGTTCTTC
abundance: many; v_gene: TRBV11-3; j_gene: TRBJ2-5; d_gene: NA; CDR3aa: CASSSIGVETQYF; CDR3nt: TGTGCCAGCAGCTCAATAGGAGTGGAGACCCAGTACTTC
abundance: once; v_gene: TRBV12-3/TRBV12-4; j_gene: TRBJ1-5; d_gene: NA; CDR3aa: CASSSVWGEDQPQHF; CDR3nt: TGTGCCAGCAGTTCCGTTTGGGGTGAAGATCAGCCCCAGCATTTT
abundance: many; v_gene: TRBV12-3/TRBV12-4; j_gene: TRBJ2-7; d_gene: NA; CDR3aa: CASSHFLAARYEQYF; CDR3nt: TGTGCCAGCAGTCATTTCCTAGCCGCTAGGTACGAGCAGTACTTC
abundance: few; v_gene: TRBV11-2; j_gene: TRBJ1-1; d_gene: NA; CDR3aa: CASSLDQAEAFF; CDR3nt: TGTGCCAGCAGCTTAGACCAGGCTGAAGCTTTCTTT
abundance: many; v_gene: TRBV25-1; j_gene: TRBJ1-5; d_gene: NA; CDR3aa: CASSGLRARQPQHF; CDR3nt: TGTGCCAGCAGTGGGTTGAGGGCCCGTCAGCCCCAGCATTTT
abundance: few; v_gene: TRBV20-1; j_gene: TRBJ2-2; d_gene: NA; CDR3aa: CSADFPNTGELFF; CDR3nt: TGCAGTGCGGACTTCCCGAACACCGGGGAGCTGTTTTTT
abundance: few; v_gene: TRBV28; j_gene: TRBJ2-1; d_gene: TRBD2; CDR3aa: CASSFALAADNEQFF; CDR3nt: TGTGCCAGCAGTTTTGCACTAGCGGCAGACAATGAGCAGTTCTTC
abundance: few; v_gene: TRBV3-1; j_gene: TRBJ1-2; d_gene: NA; CDR3aa: CASSLQVNYGYTF; CDR3nt: TGTGCCAGCAGCTTACAGGTTAACTATGGCTACACCTTC
abundance: NA; v_gene: TRBV10-3; j_gene: TRBJ2-2; d_gene: TRBD1; CDR3aa: CAISETWTGGWAGELFF; CDR3nt: TGTGCCATCAGTGAGACCTGGACAGGGGGCTGGGCCGGGGAGCTGTTTTTT
abundance: many; v_gene: TRBV12-3/TRBV12-4; j_gene: TRBJ2-1; d_gene: TRBD2; CDR3aa: CASSLGAGDEQFF; CDR3nt: TGTGCCAGCAGTTTAGGAGCGGGAGACGAGCAGTTCTTC
abundance: NA; v_gene: TRBV11-2; j_gene: TRBJ1-1; d_gene: NA; CDR3aa: CASSIPRGRPSVGEAFF; CDR3nt: TGTGCCAGCAGCATCCCCCGGGGACGCCCTTCAGTCGGTGAAGCTTTCTTT
abundance: few; v_gene: TRBV7-8; j_gene: TRBJ2-7; d_gene: TRBD2; CDR3aa: CASSRRGGQNEQYF; CDR3nt: TGTGCCAGCAGCCGGCGGGGGGGTCAGAACGAGCAGTACTTC
abundance: NA; v_gene: TRBV12-3/TRBV12-4; j_gene: TRBJ2-5; d_gene: TRBD1; CDR3aa: CASSSIAGQGAGETQYF; CDR3nt: TGTGCCAGCAGTTCCATCGCCGGACAGGGGGCGGGTGAGACCCAGTACTTC
abundance: few; v_gene: TRBV5-1; j_gene: TRBJ2-7; d_gene: NA; CDR3aa: CASSWVSGDNYEQYF; CDR3nt: TGCGCCAGCAGCTGGGTTTCAGGGGACAACTACGAGCAGTACTTC
abundance: NA; v_gene: TRBV9; j_gene: TRBJ2-3; d_gene: TRBD2; CDR3aa: CASSVSGSITDTQYF; CDR3nt: TGTGCCAGCAGCGTAAGCGGGAGCATAACAGATACGCAGTATTTT
abundance: NA; v_gene: TRBV12-3/TRBV12-4; j_gene: TRBJ2-7; d_gene: NA; CDR3aa: CASSPTGQSYEQYF; CDR3nt: TGTGCCAGCAGCCCTACCGGGCAGTCCTACGAGCAGTACTTC
abundance: few; v_gene: TRBV5-1; j_gene: TRBJ2-7; d_gene: TRBD1; CDR3aa: CASSLGQGSFSYEQYF; CDR3nt: TGCGCCAGCAGCTTGGGACAGGGGAGTTTCTCCTACGAGCAGTACTTC
abundance: few; v_gene: TRBV27; j_gene: TRBJ2-7; d_gene: TRBD2; CDR3aa: CASSLVSSGSDYEQYF; CDR3nt: TGTGCCAGCAGTTTAGTAAGTAGCGGGAGTGATTACGAGCAGTACTTC
abundance: NA; v_gene: TRBV4-1; j_gene: TRBJ1-1; d_gene: NA; CDR3aa: CASSQEVRGGTEAFF; CDR3nt: TGCGCCAGCAGCCAAGAGGTAAGAGGGGGCACTGAAGCTTTCTTT
abundance: few; v_gene: TRBV6-5; j_gene: TRBJ1-2; d_gene: NA; CDR3aa: CASSYSIERNYGYTF; CDR3nt: TGTGCCAGCAGTTACTCGATCGAGAGGAACTATGGCTACACCTTC
abundance: NA; v_gene: TRBV20-1; j_gene: TRBJ1-2; d_gene: TRBD1; CDR3aa: CSADQGAPDGYTF; CDR3nt: TGCAGTGCTGATCAGGGGGCGCCGGATGGCTACACCTTC
abundance: few; v_gene: TRBV2; j_gene: TRBJ2-1; d_gene: NA; CDR3aa: CASSPGTFTYNEQFF; CDR3nt: TGTGCCAGCAGTCCAGGGACTTTTACCTACAATGAGCAGTTCTTC
abundance: few; v_gene: TRBV7-9; j_gene: TRBJ1-4; d_gene: NA; CDR3aa: CASSPDLDEKLFF; CDR3nt: TGTGCCAGCAGCCCCGACTTAGATGAAAAACTGTTTTTT